Shown below are 7 T cell receptor beta chains from a single sample sequenced in a study of blood T cells in healthy people across ages. The authors ran a second PCR of about 6 to 11 cycles using a sample-barcoded 5' primer and a J-beta primer mix. In TCRdb, the 5' RACE reads were re-called with MiXCR into one record per CDR3 protein. This sample has approximately 810,000 distinct CDR3 sequences; roughly 34% occur once, and the top ten carry roughly 13%. Sequencing was performed on blood. These receptors all stem from a man younger than 35 in good health.

The chain employs TRBV2 and TRBJ1-4, with D hard to call. Deletions cut 5 bases from V and 3 bases from J, with 10 bases between. This CDR3 region has 14 residues. CDR1 and CDR2 (germline): SNHLY, FYNNEI. CDR3 in amino acids: CASSTGRPNEKLFF. The DNA of the CDR3 is TGTGCCAGCAGTACGGGGAGGCCTAATGAAAAACTGTTTTTT.

The chain uses TRBV12-3 or TRBV12-4 and TRBJ1-1, with D unresolved. Trimming removed 0 bases from V and 3 bases from J, with 8 bases in between. CDR3 length equals 14 residues. CDR3 bases: TGTGCCAGCAGTTTAGCCCACCGGGACACTGAAGCTTTCTTT. This codes for CASSLAHRDTEAFF.

This clonotype showed up just a few times. The chain combines TRBV20-1 with TRBJ2-1; 9 bases match TRBD2. The DNA end is more similar to TRBJ2-7, so the J call may be wrong. The CDR3 has 16 amino acids. CDR1 and CDR2 (germline): DFQATT, SNEGSKA (reference sequence). In DNA form, the CDR3 reads TGCAGTGCTAGTCCGAGTAGCGGGGGACCCTACAATGAGCAGTACTTC. This codes for CSASPSSGGPYNEQYF.

The chain combines TRBV18 with TRBJ1-2, with 8 bases fitting TRBD1. Losses at the gene ends were 0 bases for V and 4 bases for J; bases not matched to a gene: 7. Germline CDR1 and CDR2: KGHSH and LQKENI. The CDR3 is 16 amino acids. The CDR3 DNA sequence: TGTGCCAGCTCACCACCTGCAGGGGGCCATGGCTATGGCTACACCTTC. Protein product: CASSPPAGGHGYGYTF.

This clonotype was found a few times. The chain recombines TRBV7-9 with TRBJ1-2; D is uncertain. The germline CDR1 and CDR2 sequences are SEHNR and FQNEAQ (reference sequence). This CDR3 has 12 amino acids. Trimming stripped 4 bases from V and 8 bases from J, with 11 bases between. The CDR3 nucleotides are TGTGCCAGCAGCTGGGATTGGCGAGGCTACACCTTC. Amino acid sequence: CASSWDWRGYTF.

Worth noting for this clonotype: Sequence at one end of the junction differs from germline and may be a read error. J is TRBJ2-1 and V is TRBV5-1; TRBD1 matches at 9 bases. The CDR3 contains 13 residues. CDR1 is SGHRS and CDR2 is YFSETQ in the germline V gene. The CDR3 DNA sequence: TGCGTCAGCAGCTTGGGACAGGGCAATGAGCAGTTCTTC. Amino acid sequence: CVSSLGQGNEQFF.

The V call is TRBV6-6, the J call TRBJ2-3; 7 nucleotides line up with TRBD1. The CDR3 is 14 residues long. CDR1 and CDR2 (germline): MNHNY, SVGAGI (reference sequence). J was trimmed by 1 base and V by 3 bases; bases with no gene match: 1. The CDR3 loop reads CASSYGTGTDTQYF. DNA for the CDR3: TGTGCCAGCAGTTATGGGACAGGCACAGATACGCAGTATTTT.